This entry lists 15 T cell receptor beta chains sequenced from one sample in a study of OX40 agonist ivuxolimab in advanced cancers. Repertoires were generated with immunoSEQ multiplex PCR, while TCRdb's copy carries only in-frame clones and drops some. The repertoire holds over 70,000 clones, with about 82% as singletons. The material sequenced was CD4+ or CD8+ T cells sorted from blood, taken in a trial of the OX40 agonist ivuxolimab. Source of these receptors: an adult with an advanced solid tumor such as melanoma, head and neck, liver or kidney cancer.

The V call is TRBV7-9, the J call TRBJ2-1, with D unclear. Between the trimmed V and J ends, which lost 0 bases and 3 bases, there was a span of 6 bases. The CDR3 runs 14 residues. In germline, CDR1 is SEHNR, CDR2 FQNEAQ (reference sequence). Here the CDR3 reads CASSLALGYNEQFF. The CDR3 nucleotides read TGTGCCAGCAGCTTAGCATTAGGCTACAATGAGCAGTTCTTC.

The chain links TRBV18 to TRBJ2-2; 7 nucleotides agree with TRBD1. Germline-derived CDR1 and CDR2 are KGHSH and LQKENI. This CDR3 has 16 residues. With 0 bases clipped from V and 1 base from J, the junction kept 2 bases outside the gene matches. This CDR3 reads CASSPPGQLNTGELFF. The CDR3 nucleotides are TGTGCCAGCTCACCACCGGGACAGTTGAACACCGGGGAGCTGTTTTTT.

The rearrangement uses TRBV7-2 and TRBJ2-5, with D perhaps TRBD2 (6 bases). This CDR3 comprises 14 residues. V was pared by 1 base and J by 5 bases, with 11 bases between. Germline lookup yields CDR1 SGHTA and CDR2 FQGNSA. The CDR3 protein is CASSLVPGAETQYF. The DNA of the CDR3 is TGTGCCAGCAGCTTAGTGCCGGGAGCGGAGACCCAGTACTTC.

CDR3 sequence (DNA): TGTGCCAGCTCATTTCTGACACTGGGGGCCTACGAGCAGTACTTC. This sequence encodes CASSFLTLGAYEQYF. The chain joins TRBV18 to TRBJ2-7; D might be TRBD1 or TRBD2, each matching 5 bases. The CDR3 has 15 amino acids. V was trimmed by 5 bases and J by 2 bases, leaving 16 bases between them. Germline CDR1 reads KGHSH; CDR2 reads LQKENI. Variable domain in full (rest from reference TRBV18 and TRBJ2-7): NAGVMQNPRHLVRRRGQEARLRCSPMKGHSHVYWYRQLPEEGLKFMVYLQKENIIDESGMPKERFSAEFPKEGPSILRIQQVVRGDSAAYFCASSFLTLGAYEQYFGPGTRLTVT.

This clone occurred a few times. This sequence joins TRBV30 and TRBJ2-2; D remains ambiguous. The V and J ends lost 1 base and 3 bases respectively, with 3 bases between them. CDR3 length equals 12 residues. CDR1 and CDR2 (germline): GTSNPN, SVGIG (reference sequence). As DNA, the CDR3 is TGTGCCTGGAGTGAGGACACCGGGGAGCTGTTTTTT. Residues: CAWSEDTGELFF.

The CDR3: CASQGAELANTGELFF. The CDR3 DNA reads as TGTGCCAGCCAGGGGGCCGAGCTAGCGAACACCGGGGAGCTGTTTTTT. This sequence joins TRBV28 and TRBJ2-2, with 8 bases matching TRBD1. The CDR3 length is 16 residues. The ends lost 8 bases at V and 0 bases at J; junction bases unmatched: 8. Germline CDR1 MDHEN, CDR2 SYDVKM.

This clone showed up just a few times. CDR3 DNA: TGTGCCTGGACCGGACTGGGGGGTGAAAAACTGTTTTTT. Its protein is CAWTGLGGEKLFF. This rearrangement joins TRBV30 to TRBJ1-4; perhaps TRBD1 as D (5 bases). Trimming took 4 bases from V and 7 from J, leaving 13 bases between them. This CDR3 has 13 amino acids. Germline V gene sequence: CDR1 GTSNPN, CDR2 SVGIG (reference sequence).

This rearrangement joins TRBV19 to TRBJ2-2; 12 bases line up with TRBD1. Trimming took 5 bases from V and 3 from J; bases not matched to a gene: 4. The germline V gene encodes CDR1 LNHDA and CDR2 SQIVND (reference sequence). The CDR3 sequence is 16 residues long. The CDR3 region has the DNA TGTGCCAGTAGTCGGGGACAGGGGGCTGACACCGGGGAGCTGTTTTTT. Translating gives CASSRGQGADTGELFF. Based on the CDR3 plus reference TRBV19 and TRBJ2-2, the full variable domain is DGGITQSPKYLFRKEGQNVTLSCEQNLNHDAMYWYRQDPGQGLRLIYYSQIVNDFQKGDIAEGYSVSREKKESFPLTVTSAQKNPTAFYLCASSRGQGADTGELFFGEGSRLTVL.

The chain carries TRBV5-1 and TRBJ2-6; unclear D gene. Germline loops: CDR1 SGHRS, CDR2 YFSETQ. The CDR3 runs 16 residues. Trimming cost V 2 bases and J 1 base, with 10 bases left between them. In DNA form, the CDR3 reads TGCGCCAGCAGCTTCCAGGCGTCATCTGGGGCCAACGTCCTGACTTTC. Translated, it gives CASSFQASSGANVLTF.

V is TRBV19 and J is TRBJ1-2, with 7 bases matching TRBD1. The CDR3 runs 14 residues. Germline loops: CDR1 LNHDA, CDR2 SQIVND (reference sequence). J was trimmed by 4 bases and V by 9 bases; bases with no gene match: 11. The CDR3 region is CASFRGGFPYGYTF. CDR3 nucleotides: TGTGCCAGCTTCAGGGGGGGCTTCCCCTATGGCTACACCTTC.

J is TRBJ2-6 and V is TRBV5-1; 8 nucleotides align to TRBD1. The CDR3 contains 17 residues. Unmatched junction bases numbered 7, after V lost 5 bases and J lost 0 bases. Per the germline V gene, CDR1 is SGHRS and CDR2 is YFSETQ. The CDR3 is CASSTGTGPSGANVLTF. The CDR3 nucleotides read TGCGCCAGCAGTACCGGGACAGGACCCTCTGGGGCCAACGTCCTGACTTTC.

This chain joins TRBV5-6 and TRBJ2-3; TRBD1 might be the D (6 bases). Germline CDR1 and CDR2: SGHDT and YYEEEE. This CDR3 has 15 residues. The V end lost 2 bases, the J end lost 2 bases, and 12 bases lay between the germline ends. The CDR3 DNA follows: TGTGCCAGCAGCTTTACCAGGGGAATCACAGATACGCAGTATTTT. Translating gives CASSFTRGITDTQYF.

V and J are TRBV30 and TRBJ2-5; no firm D call. V was trimmed by 0 bases and J by 5 bases, leaving 7 bases between them. Per germline, CDR1 GTSNPN and CDR2 SVGIG (reference sequence). The length of the CDR3 is 12 residues. In DNA, the CDR3 is TGTGCCTGGAGTGTACAGCAGGAGACCCAGTACTTC. Encoded protein: CAWSVQQETQYF.

This chain connects TRBV27 to TRBJ1-5; D is possibly TRBD1 (5 bases). This CDR3 comprises 14 residues. Germline-derived CDR1 and CDR2 are MNHEY and SMNVEV (reference sequence). V was shortened by 3 bases and J by 9 bases, with 15 bases between the two germline ends. CDR3 DNA sequence: TGTGCCAGCAGTTTGGGGGGGGATGGCGCGCCCCAGCATTTT. Its translation is CASSLGGDGAPQHF.

Only a few counts were recorded for this clone. The rearrangement uses TRBV19 and TRBJ1-2, with 7 bases lining up with TRBD1. This CDR3 spans 13 amino acids. With 5 bases clipped from V and 4 bases from J, the junction kept 4 bases outside the gene matches. Germline-derived CDR1 and CDR2 are LNHDA and SQIVND (reference sequence). CDR3 nucleotide sequence: TGTGCCAGTAGTCCCGGGACAGCCTATGGCTACACCTTC. Translation gives CASSPGTAYGYTF.